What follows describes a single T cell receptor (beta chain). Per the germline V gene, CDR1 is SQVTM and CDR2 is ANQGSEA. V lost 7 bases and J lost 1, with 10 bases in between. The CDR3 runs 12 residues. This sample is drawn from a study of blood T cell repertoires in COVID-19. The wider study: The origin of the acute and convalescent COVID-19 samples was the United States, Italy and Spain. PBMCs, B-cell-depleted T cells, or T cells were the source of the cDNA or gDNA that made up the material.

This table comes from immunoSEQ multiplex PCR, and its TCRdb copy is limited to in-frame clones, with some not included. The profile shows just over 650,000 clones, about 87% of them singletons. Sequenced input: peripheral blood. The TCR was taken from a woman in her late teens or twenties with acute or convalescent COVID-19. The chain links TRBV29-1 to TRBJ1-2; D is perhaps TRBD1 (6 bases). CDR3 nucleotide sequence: TGCAGCGGCAGGGACAATAACTATGGCTACACCTTC. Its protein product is CSGRDNNYGYTF. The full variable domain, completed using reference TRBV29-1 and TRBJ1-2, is SAVISQKPSRDICQRGTSLTIQCQVDSQVTMMFWYRQQPGQSLTLIATANQGSEATYESGFVIDKFPISRPNLTFSTLTVSNMSPEDSSIYLCSGRDNNYGYTFGSGTRLTVV.